The entry below describes one T cell receptor beta chain. The target antigen is unknown. This sample was taken from a study of CD8+ T cells in alopecia areata. Study-wide background: Patients received oral tofacitinib, 5 to 10 mg twice daily, for moderate-to-severe alopecia areata.

The germline V gene has CDR1 SGHRS and CDR2 YFSETQ. Trimming took off 0 bases at V and 0 bases at J, with 8 bases between the two ends. The CDR3 contains 15 residues. The study, taken as a whole, reports: Especially in alopecia totalis/universalis, lesional scalp showed greater clonality than normal scalp did.

Extracted RNA was reverse transcribed, and the resulting cDNA served as sequencing template. Data came from immunoSEQ multiplex PCR; TCRdb stores just in-frame clones and leaves some out. The sample yields about 180,000 clones, less than 75% seen once. The chain is built from TRBV5-1 and TRBJ2-3; possibly TRBD1 for D (6 bases). This TCR came from a human donor with alopecia areata. Sequencing was performed on CD8+ T cells sorted from blood, taken at week 0. CDR3 DNA sequence: TGCGCCAGCAGCTTGGGGACAGCTAGCACAGATACGCAGTATTTT. It is translated as CASSLGTASTDTQYF.